These 26 T cell receptor beta chains were all obtained from the same sample, sequenced in a study of T-cell memory formation after mild COVID-19. TCRdb used MiXCR to reprocess the 5' RACE reads, holding one entry per CDR3 protein. The sample carries about 110,000 distinct CDR3 sequences, 15% to 20% recorded once. Specimen: PBMCs or a T cell subset sorted from them (not recorded which). All receptors derive from a young man who had mild COVID-19 (a few samples of this study predate the infection). Cell type and time point are not known.

This chain uses TRBV18 with TRBJ1-2; D remains unclear. With 1 base removed from V and 13 bases from J, the gap between germline ends came to 19 bases. The V gene's germline CDR1 is KGHSH and CDR2 LQKENI. The CDR3 totals 14 residues. The DNA for the CDR3 is TGTGCCAGCTCACCACGAGGTCCTATGGCTACACCCACCTTC. Translation: CASSPRGPMATPTF.

The genes are TRBV3-1 and TRBJ2-5; maybe TRBD1 (6 bases). Germline V gene lookup returns CDR1 LGHDT and CDR2 YNNKEL (reference sequence). V was clipped by 2 bases and J by 5 bases, with 9 bases between them. The CDR3 sequence is 13 residues long. The CDR3 region is CASSQQTGETQYF. The CDR3 nucleotides are TGTGCCAGCAGCCAACAAACAGGGGAGACCCAGTACTTC.

The chain uses TRBV5-1 and TRBJ1-5; no reliable D call. From germline, CDR1 is SGHRS and CDR2 YFSETQ. The CDR3 totals 16 residues. V lost 0 bases, J lost 9 bases, and 19 bases lay in between. The chain's CDR3 is CASSLAATYLLGPQHF. CDR3 coding DNA: TGCGCCAGCAGCTTGGCCGCGACCTACCTTCTTGGGCCCCAGCATTTT.

The chain joins TRBV6-5 to TRBJ2-3; D may be TRBD2 (6 bases). Germline V CDR1 and CDR2: MNHEY, SVGAGI. The V gene lost 0 bases and the J gene lost 5 bases, with 12 bases spanning the gap. This CDR3 has 15 residues. The CDR3 DNA is TGTGCCAGCAGTTACTCGCGGGTGCGGGGAGATACGCAGTATTTT. Protein: CASSYSRVRGDTQYF.

This clonotype was seen a few times. The chain employs TRBV28 and TRBJ2-3; no clear D gene. V lost 4 bases and J 2 bases, leaving 13 bases between the germline ends. The CDR3 extends over 15 amino acids. Germline CDR1 reads MDHEN; CDR2 reads SYDVKM. The CDR3 region has the DNA TGTGCCAGCAGTTCAGCGACCCTCTACACAGATACGCAGTATTTT. As protein: CASSSATLYTDTQYF.

In DNA, the CDR3 is TGTGCCAGCAGAATGGGGTGGGATTCCTACGAGCAGTACTTC. Translation: CASRMGWDSYEQYF. V usage is TRBV27 and J usage is TRBJ2-7; D is ambiguous. This CDR3 is built from 14 residues. Per the germline V gene, CDR1 is MNHEY and CDR2 is SMNVEV (reference sequence). With 6 bases removed from V and 1 base from J, the gap between germline ends came to 13 bases.

In DNA, the CDR3 is TGCAGTGCTACCCCGGACAGAGACAATGAGCAGTTCTTC. Translated, it gives CSATPDRDNEQFF. This sequence joins TRBV20-1 and TRBJ2-1; tentatively, D is TRBD1 (6 bases). Trimming removed 4 bases at V and 5 bases at J, with 12 bases between. This CDR3 has 13 amino acids. CDR1 DFQATT and CDR2 SNEGSKA come from the germline V gene (reference sequence).

J is TRBJ2-7 and V is TRBV20-1; weak D call: TRBD2 (6 bases). The CDR3 extends over 12 amino acids. Looked up from germline, CDR1 is DFQATT and CDR2 is SNEGSKA (reference sequence). V lost 3 bases and J 3 bases, leaving 9 bases between the germline ends. CDR3: CSARGGNYEQYF. The CDR3, as DNA: TGCAGTGCTAGGGGGGGTAACTACGAGCAGTACTTC.

This clonotype was observed a handful of times. V is TRBV5-1 and J is TRBJ1-4; possibly TRBD1 for D (5 bases). V dropped 5 bases and J dropped 6 bases, with 23 bases sitting between them. From germline, CDR1 is SGHRS and CDR2 YFSETQ. The CDR3 covers 17 residues. The CDR3 reads CASSWGIGAGSDEKLFF. Written as DNA, the CDR3 is TGCGCCAGCAGTTGGGGGATTGGCGCAGGGTCCGATGAAAAACTGTTTTTT.

This clonotype appeared a few times. The chain combines TRBV5-1 with TRBJ1-2; 7 bases agree with TRBD1. With V trimmed by 1 base and J by 3 bases, 3 bases remained unmatched. The CDR3 extends over 14 amino acids. Germline-derived CDR1 and CDR2 are SGHRS and YFSETQ. The CDR3 DNA follows: TGCGCCAGCAGCTTGTCTACAGGGGACTATGGCTACACCTTC. Its translation: CASSLSTGDYGYTF.

The chain combines TRBV7-3 with TRBJ2-3; D is undetermined. Germline CDR1 and CDR2: SGHTA and FQGTGA. V lost 4 bases and J lost 6, with 11 bases in between. This CDR3 has 13 amino acids. The CDR3, as DNA: TGTGCCAGCAGCTCAAACTATATTGATACGCAGTATTTT. This translates into CASSSNYIDTQYF.

The sample holds a few counts of this clonotype. This chain connects TRBV9 to TRBJ1-6; TRBD1 agrees at 7 bases. Germline V gives CDR1 SGDLS, CDR2 YYNGEE. This CDR3 is 16 amino acids long. Trimming removed 4 bases from V and 9 bases from J; junction bases left unmatched: 13. The CDR3 DNA reads as TGTGCCAGCAGCCCCCAAGGAGGGGGCGTCGGTTCACCCCTCCACTTT. This sequence encodes CASSPQGGGVGSPLHF.

The chain recombines TRBV15 with TRBJ2-7, with a weak D call TRBD1 (6 bases). CDR3 size: 14 residues. CDR1 and CDR2 from the germline V gene are LNHNV and YYDKDF (reference sequence). V was cut by 5 bases and J by 3 bases, with 14 bases left in between. In nucleotides, the CDR3 is TGTGCCACCAGCCCCTCGGGCAGGGGCTACGAGCAGTACGTC. It is translated as CATSPSGRGYEQYV.

About this clonotype: Mismatch with germline at one junction end may stem from a read error. The chain recombines TRBV5-1 with TRBJ1-6; D unresolved. This CDR3 comprises 8 residues. Germline values: CDR1 SGHRS, CDR2 YFSETQ. The CDR3 loop is CASPRYHF. In DNA form, the CDR3 reads TGCGCCAGCCCGCGCTACCATTTT.

The chain joins TRBV5-1 to TRBJ2-3; 9 bases are a match to TRBD2. The CDR3 is 16 residues long. Germline CDR1 is SGHRS and CDR2 is YFSETQ. With V trimmed by 2 bases and J by 2 bases, 6 bases remained unmatched. CDR3 DNA sequence: TGCGCCAGCAGCTTCGGGATAGCGGGGGACACAGATACGCAGTATTTT. Amino acids: CASSFGIAGDTDTQYF. Complete variable domain (other parts from reference TRBV5-1 and TRBJ2-3): KAGVTQTPRYLIKTRGQQVTLSCSPISGHRSVSWYQQTPGQGLQFLFEYFSETQRNKGNFPGRFSGRQFSNSRSEMNVSTLELGDSALYLCASSFGIAGDTDTQYFGPGTRLTVL.

The sample holds a few counts of this clonotype. This rearrangement joins TRBV29-1 to TRBJ1-2; TRBD1 might be the D (5 bases). Trimming removed 2 bases at V and 0 bases at J, with 10 bases between. Germline V gene sequence: CDR1 SQVTM, CDR2 ANQGSEA. The CDR3 sequence is 14 residues long. In nucleotides, the CDR3 is TGCAGCGTTGAACTGGGGGTGGCTAACTATGGCTACACCTTC. Its translation is CSVELGVANYGYTF. The full variable domain, with the rest looked up from reference TRBV29-1 and TRBJ1-2, is SAVISQKPSRDICQRGTSLTIQCQVDSQVTMMFWYRQQPGQSLTLIATANQGSEATYESGFVIDKFPISRPNLTFSTLTVSNMSPEDSSIYLCSVELGVANYGYTFGSGTRLTVV.

The V gene is TRBV20-1, the J gene TRBJ2-1; 10 bases fit TRBD1. The CDR3 contains 17 residues. Unmatched junction bases numbered 13, after V lost 1 base and J lost 7 bases. Germline loops: CDR1 DFQATT, CDR2 SNEGSKA (reference sequence). CDR3: CSARAPPTGGDENEQFF. In DNA, the CDR3 is TGCAGTGCTAGAGCTCCCCCGACAGGGGGCGATGAGAATGAGCAGTTCTTC.

This clonotype was recorded at least ten times. The chain uses TRBV7-2 and TRBJ2-1; 8 nucleotides line up with TRBD1. V lost 5 bases to trimming and J lost 6 bases; unmatched junction nucleotides: 6. From germline, CDR1 is SGHTA and CDR2 FQGNSA. CDR3 length equals 14 residues. The CDR3 DNA reads TGTGCCAGCAGCGGGACAGGTGGTCGCAATGAGCAGTTCTTC. This encodes CASSGTGGRNEQFF.

Only a few counts were recorded for this clonotype. This chain links TRBV5-5 with TRBJ2-3; D is unresolved. Trimming removed 0 bases at V and 2 bases at J, with 7 bases between. Looked up from germline, CDR1 is SGHKS and CDR2 is YYEKEE (reference sequence). The CDR3 has 14 amino acids. The CDR3 nucleotides are TGTGCCAGCAGCTTGGCCGTCGCCACAGATACGCAGTATTTT. The encoded protein is CASSLAVATDTQYF.

The chain is built from TRBV12-3 or TRBV12-4 and TRBJ1-5; a weak D match, TRBD1 (6 bases). The V end was cut by 0 bases, the J end by 5 bases, with 11 bases between. The CDR3 spans 15 residues. CDR3 protein: CASSLANREDQPQHF. In DNA form, the CDR3 reads TGTGCCAGCAGTTTAGCCAACAGGGAGGATCAGCCCCAGCATTTT.

There are a few counts of this clonotype. V gene TRBV7-2 combines with J gene TRBJ2-3; no reliable D call. The length of the CDR3 is 13 residues. Trimming cost V 1 base and J 5 bases, with 7 bases left between them. Germline values: CDR1 SGHTA, CDR2 FQGNSA. CDR3 loop: CASSLGVGDTQYF. The CDR3 DNA follows: TGTGCCAGCAGCTTAGGGGTGGGAGATACGCAGTATTTT.

This chain joins TRBV20-1 and TRBJ1-3; the D gene is possibly TRBD1 (5 bases). This CDR3 is 12 amino acids long. V was trimmed by 6 bases and J by 5 bases, leaving 11 bases between them. Germline CDR1 reads DFQATT; CDR2 reads SNEGSKA (reference sequence). The CDR3 here is CSATGGRNTIYF. Written as DNA, the CDR3 is TGCAGTGCCACCGGGGGTAGAAACACCATATATTTT.

This clonotype appeared a few times. V usage is TRBV25-1 and J usage is TRBJ1-1; D is perhaps TRBD1 (6 bases). Per germline, CDR1 MGHDK and CDR2 SYGVNS. The CDR3 covers 13 residues. V shed 4 bases and J shed 11 bases, with 17 bases lying between them. The CDR3 region is CASSGTAARQAFF. CDR3 DNA: TGTGCCAGCAGTGGGACAGCTGCCCGCCAGGCTTTCTTT.

In its sample, this clonotype was seen a few times. The chain links TRBV4-1 to TRBJ2-2; D gene uncertain. V was trimmed by 1 base and J by 5 bases, leaving 5 bases between them. The germline gives CDR1 MGHRA, CDR2 YSYEKL. CDR3 length: 13 amino acids. CDR3 residues: CASSQGFTGELFF. The CDR3, as DNA: TGCGCCAGCAGCCAAGGCTTTACCGGGGAGCTGTTTTTT.

In its sample, this clonotype was seen a few times. This chain uses TRBV12-3 or TRBV12-4 with TRBJ2-4; 7 bases are a match to TRBD2. The junction had 7 bases not matched to a gene; V was cut back by 2 bases and J by 12 bases. The CDR3 sequence is 13 residues long. CDR3 nucleotide sequence: TGTGCCAGCAGTTTACCTGGACCGGGGGGTCAGTACTTC. Its protein is CASSLPGPGGQYF.

CDR3 DNA sequence: TGTGCCAGCAGCTTAGGCAGGGGAGGACACGGTCAGCCCCAGCATTTT. Translation: CASSLGRGGHGQPQHF. The chain links TRBV11-2 to TRBJ1-5; D is possibly TRBD1 (6 bases). CDR1 and CDR2 from the germline V gene are SGHAT and FQNNGV. The CDR3 is made up of 16 amino acids. Deletions cut 1 base from V and 6 bases from J, with 16 bases between.